This T cell receptor beta chain came from a study of blood T cell repertoires in COVID-19. Original methodology: Nucleated cell counts were estimated from reference gene primer amplification. Libraries were prepared by immunoSEQ multiplex PCR; TCRdb keeps only in-frame clonotypes and omits some of them. That table gives V, J and clone size, and the DNA gave D and trimming. This sample yields approximately 200,000 clones, of which less than 90% are seen a single time; 0.95% to 1.3% belongs to the top ten. Germline V gene sequence: CDR1 MDHEN, CDR2 SYDVKM. The CDR3 runs to 16 residues. V lost 3 bases, J lost 6 bases, and 8 bases stayed unmatched.

Sequencing input: peripheral blood. This clonotype was sampled from a man aged 30-40 years with acute or convalescent COVID-19. The rearrangement links TRBV28 to TRBJ1-5; 10 bases map to TRBD1. This CDR3 reads CASSFTRTGGFQPQHF. DNA of the CDR3: TGTGCCAGCAGTTTTACCCGGACAGGGGGTTTTCAGCCCCAGCATTTT.